This T cell receptor (beta chain) was captured by sequencing in a study of PD-1 blockade in mismatch repair-deficient tumors. TCR sequencing covered a few patients who responded to pembrolizumab. The V gene's germline CDR1 is MGHRA and CDR2 YSYEKL. The CDR3 contains 12 residues. The V and J ends lost 2 bases and 7 bases respectively, with 5 bases between them. Sequencing used immunoSEQ multiplex PCR; TCRdb keeps in-frame clones, though not all of them. The repertoire holds about 24,000 clones, with 83% as singletons. The starting material was peripheral blood, obtained 12 weeks after starting pembrolizumab. This chain links TRBV4-1 with TRBJ1-4; no clear D. The sequence came from an adult with mismatch repair-deficient cancer. The CDR3 DNA reads as TGCGCCAGCAGCCAATTCGGTGAAAAACTGTTTTTT. Protein sequence: CASSQFGEKLFF.